The present T cell receptor beta chain was sequenced within a study of cytotoxic CD8 clonotypes in ibrutinib-treated CLL. Points from the study as a whole: For progressing versus sustained-remission patients, sampling times were not the same. Few clonotypes were public, and these shrank or held steady under treatment.

As to this clone: Its antigen is unknown.

Generated by immunoSEQ multiplex PCR, the TCRdb table keeps only in-frame clones and is missing some. The sample has tens of thousands of clones, around 53% seen once. The CDR3 consists of 15 residues. V gave up 6 bases and J gave up 1 base; unmatched junction bases: 8. Germline V gene sequence: CDR1 MNHNY, CDR2 SVGAGI (reference sequence). The receptor comes from a human donor with chronic lymphocytic leukemia. This chain connects TRBV6-6 to TRBJ2-7; TRBD1 matches 8 bases. Here the sequenced sample was PBMCs, taken before ibrutinib treatment. The CDR3 is CASSLQGARSYEQYF. CDR3 bases: TGTGCCAGCAGCCTCCAGGGGGCCAGGTCCTACGAGCAGTACTTC.